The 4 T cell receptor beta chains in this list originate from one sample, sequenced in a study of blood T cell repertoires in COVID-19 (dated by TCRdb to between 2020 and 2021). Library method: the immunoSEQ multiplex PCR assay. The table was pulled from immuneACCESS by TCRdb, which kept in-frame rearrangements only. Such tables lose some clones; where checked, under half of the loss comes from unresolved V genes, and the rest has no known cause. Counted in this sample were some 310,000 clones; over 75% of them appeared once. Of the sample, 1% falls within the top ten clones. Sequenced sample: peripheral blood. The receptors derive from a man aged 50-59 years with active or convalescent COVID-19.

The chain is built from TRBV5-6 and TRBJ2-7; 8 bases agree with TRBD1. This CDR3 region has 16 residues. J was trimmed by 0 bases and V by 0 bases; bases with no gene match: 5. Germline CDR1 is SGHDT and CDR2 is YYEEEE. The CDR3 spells CASSLGPDRASYEQYF. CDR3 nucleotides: TGTGCCAGCAGCTTGGGACCGGACAGGGCCTCCTACGAGCAGTACTTC.

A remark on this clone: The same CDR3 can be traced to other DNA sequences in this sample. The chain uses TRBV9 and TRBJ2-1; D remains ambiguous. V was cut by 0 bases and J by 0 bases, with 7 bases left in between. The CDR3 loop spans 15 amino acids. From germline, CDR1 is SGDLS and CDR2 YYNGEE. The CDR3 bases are TGTGCCAGCAGCGTAGAAGCGTCCTCCTACAATGAGCAGTTCTTC. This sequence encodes CASSVEASSYNEQFF. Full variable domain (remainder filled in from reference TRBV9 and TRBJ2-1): DSGVTQTPKHLITATGQRVTLRCSPRSGDLSVYWYQQSLDQGLQFLIQYYNGEERAKGNILERFSAQQFPDLHSELNLSSLELGDSALYFCASSVEASSYNEQFFGPGTRLTVL.

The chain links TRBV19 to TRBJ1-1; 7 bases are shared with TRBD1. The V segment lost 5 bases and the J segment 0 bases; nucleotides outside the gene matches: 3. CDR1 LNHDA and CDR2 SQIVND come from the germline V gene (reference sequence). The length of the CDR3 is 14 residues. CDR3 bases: TGTGCCAGTAGTTTTGACAGGGTGAACACTGAAGCTTTCTTT. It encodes CASSFDRVNTEAFF.

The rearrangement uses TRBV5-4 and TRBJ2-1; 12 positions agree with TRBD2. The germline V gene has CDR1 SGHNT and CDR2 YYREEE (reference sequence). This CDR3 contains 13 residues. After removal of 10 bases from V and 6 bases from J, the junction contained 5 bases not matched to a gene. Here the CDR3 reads CALRLAGVNEQFF. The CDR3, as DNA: TGTGCCCTTAGACTAGCGGGAGTCAATGAGCAGTTCTTC.